This T cell receptor beta chain was sequenced in a study of Ad26.COV2.S vaccination and SARS-CoV-2 variants. Study results and limitations: In TCR breadth and depth analyses, total T cell responses may have been underestimated.

In regard to this clone: The antigen is not known.

Measured with immunoSEQ multiplex PCR; TCRdb has only the in-frame clones, and not every one. The sample records roughly 500,000 clones, roughly 89% being singletons. The CDR3 covers 13 residues. Germline CDR1 is MGHRA and CDR2 is YSYEKL. Trimming cost V 4 bases and J 5 bases, with 10 bases left between them. Sample treatment: around 19 received Ad26.COV2.S at low or high dose, single or two shots; 5 received placebo; per-sample allocation not given. Sample collection was performed on day 63 after the first vaccine or placebo injection. The starting material was peripheral blood, obtained in a trial of Ad26.COV2.S vaccine versus placebo. The chain joins TRBV4-1 to TRBJ2-3, with D possibly TRBD2 on 5 matching bases. This TCR derives from a person between 18 and 60 years old who received the Ad26.COV2.S COVID-19 vaccine or a placebo. The CDR3: CASSREKQDTQYF. The DNA for the CDR3 is TGCGCCAGCAGCCGGGAGAAACAAGATACGCAGTATTTT.